A single sample gave rise to the 23 T cell receptor beta chains below, sequenced in a study of cytomegalovirus exposure and HLA in healthy donors. The PCR was carried out with 60 Vbeta primers and 13 Jbeta primers. Libraries were prepared by immunoSEQ multiplex PCR; TCRdb keeps only in-frame clonotypes and omits some of them. The top ten clones hold roughly 1.4% of a sample with approximately 160,000 clones, around two thirds of them seen once. Sequences were obtained from PBMCs. These receptors were collected from a man aged 45-60 years in good health and CMV-seronegative.

DNA for the CDR3: TGTGCCAGCAGCTTAGCGACAGGGACAGATACGCAGTATTTT. It translates to CASSLATGTDTQYF. The chain combines TRBV7-6 with TRBJ2-3; 7 bases match TRBD1. The CDR3 is 14 residues long. CDR1 and CDR2 from the germline V gene are SGHVS and FNYEAQ. V was clipped by 0 bases and J by 3 bases; unmatched bases: 0.

This chain connects TRBV5-1 to TRBJ1-3, with D possibly matching TRBD1 (5 bases). CDR1 is SGHRS, CDR2 YFSETQ, per germline. This CDR3 is built from 15 residues. The V gene lost 1 base and the J gene lost 1 base, with 9 bases spanning the gap. Written as DNA, the CDR3 is TGCGCCAGCAGCTTGCCCGCAGGGTCTGGAAACACCATATATTTT. Translation gives CASSLPAGSGNTIYF. Variable domain in full (rest from reference TRBV5-1 and TRBJ1-3): KAGVTQTPRYLIKTRGQQVTLSCSPISGHRSVSWYQQTPGQGLQFLFEYFSETQRNKGNFPGRFSGRQFSNSRSEMNVSTLELGDSALYLCASSLPAGSGNTIYFGEGSWLTVV.

This clone appeared a few times. The rearrangement joins TRBV28 to TRBJ1-2; 7 bases line up with TRBD1. Germline V gives CDR1 MDHEN, CDR2 SYDVKM. Unmatched junction bases numbered 14, after V lost 5 bases and J lost 5 bases. This CDR3 has 16 residues. The CDR3 spells CASSPSDHRGSYGYTF. The CDR3 DNA is TGTGCCAGCAGTCCCAGCGACCACAGGGGATCGTATGGCTACACCTTC.

The CDR3 nucleotides are TGTGCCAGCAGCTTACAGGGGAGCTCCTATAATTCACCCCTCCACTTT. Residues: CASSLQGSSYNSPLHF. This chain links TRBV11-2 with TRBJ1-6; a weak D match, TRBD1 (6 bases). Trimming removed 2 bases at V and 0 bases at J, with 8 bases between. This CDR3 region has 16 residues. CDR1 and CDR2 (germline): SGHAT, FQNNGV.

V is TRBV27 and J is TRBJ1-1; the D gene is possibly TRBD1 (5 bases). The CDR3 covers 16 residues. V was shortened by 2 bases and J by 1 base, with 14 bases between the two germline ends. The germline CDR1 and CDR2 sequences are MNHEY and SMNVEV (reference sequence). The CDR3: CASSLAAPGSNTEAFF. As DNA, the CDR3 is TGTGCCAGCAGTTTAGCTGCGCCAGGGTCGAACACTGAAGCTTTCTTT.

The rearrangement uses TRBV29-1 and TRBJ1-1, with D perhaps TRBD1 (6 bases). Per the germline V gene, CDR1 is SQVTM and CDR2 is ANQGSEA. V was cut by 0 bases and J by 0 bases, with 11 bases left in between. The CDR3 consists of 15 residues. The CDR3 DNA reads TGCAGCGTTGAAGATCCCTACAGGGTGAACACTGAAGCTTTCTTT. This gives the protein CSVEDPYRVNTEAFF.

The rearrangement links TRBV2 to TRBJ2-1; no clear D gene. The CDR3 has 19 amino acids. Trimming removed 3 bases at V and 9 bases at J, with 30 bases between. Germline CDR1 is SNHLY and CDR2 is FYNNEI. CDR3 coding DNA: TGTGCCAGCAGTGAGCGGCTTCTATACGACTTTGTGGCAACAATTGAGCAGTTCTTC. It encodes CASSERLLYDFVATIEQFF.

The chain is built from TRBV6-1 and TRBJ1-5; D is unclear. The CDR3 consists of 15 residues. In germline, CDR1 is MNHNS, CDR2 SASEGT. V was trimmed by 5 bases and J by 2 bases, leaving 13 bases between them. Written as DNA, the CDR3 is TGTGCCAGCAGTCCCGGTCCTATGGGCAATCAGCCCCAGCATTTT. Protein sequence: CASSPGPMGNQPQHF.

The table lists this clone with a few counts. The chain couples TRBV27 to TRBJ2-7; D is unresolved. Germline CDR1 MNHEY, CDR2 SMNVEV (reference sequence). Trimming shortened V by 6 bases and J by 6 bases, and 9 bases separated the two germline ends. CDR3 length: 11 residues. The DNA for the CDR3 is TGTGCCAGCAGGTCCAGGCTCGAGCAGTACTTC. It encodes CASRSRLEQYF.

J is TRBJ1-1 and V is TRBV18; 8 bases match TRBD1. Losses at the gene ends were 3 bases for V and 1 base for J; bases not matched to a gene: 4. The length of the CDR3 is 15 residues. CDR1 is KGHSH, CDR2 LQKENI, per germline. CDR3 residues: CASSPPGQGNTEAFF. Written as DNA, the CDR3 is TGTGCCAGCTCACCGCCAGGACAGGGGAACACTGAAGCTTTCTTT.

This chain connects TRBV10-2 to TRBJ2-3; TRBD1 is a possible D gene (7 bases). CDR1 is WSHSY, CDR2 SAAADI, per germline. This CDR3 is built from 16 residues. Trimming pared 0 bases from V and 0 bases from J, leaving 10 bases between. CDR3 nucleotide sequence: TGCGCCAGCAGTGAGTCCAGGGGGGCTAGCACAGATACGCAGTATTTT. Protein: CASSESRGASTDTQYF.

This clone was observed once. The chain links TRBV18 to TRBJ2-2; the D gene is possibly TRBD1 (6 bases). Trimming removed 4 bases at V and 2 bases at J, with 14 bases between. Germline lookup yields CDR1 KGHSH and CDR2 LQKENI. This CDR3 is built from 16 residues. The CDR3: CASSLTQGINTGELFF. CDR3 coding DNA: TGTGCCAGCTCACTAACGCAGGGGATTAACACCGGGGAGCTGTTTTTT.

The V and J genes are TRBV19 and TRBJ1-6, with 8 bases identical to TRBD1. V shed 1 base and J 5 bases; nucleotides not matched to a gene: 4. The CDR3 has 16 amino acids. Germline assignment: CDR1 LNHDA and CDR2 SQIVND (reference sequence). CDR3 loop: CASSIAGQGDNSPLHF. Written as DNA, the CDR3 is TGTGCCAGTAGTATAGCCGGACAGGGAGATAATTCACCCCTCCACTTT. Drawing the rest from reference TRBV19 and TRBJ1-6, the complete variable domain is DGGITQSPKYLFRKEGQNVTLSCEQNLNHDAMYWYRQDPGQGLRLIYYSQIVNDFQKGDIAEGYSVSREKKESFPLTVTSAQKNPTAFYLCASSIAGQGDNSPLHFGNGTRLTVT.

This clone is a singleton in its sample. V gene TRBV6-5 combines with J gene TRBJ1-5; D is undetermined. V was trimmed by 6 bases and J by 4 bases, leaving 10 bases between them. Per germline, CDR1 MNHEY and CDR2 SVGAGI. This CDR3 contains 13 residues. CDR3 DNA: TGTGCCAGCAGCACCGACGGGAATCAGCCCCAGCATTTT. It is translated as CASSTDGNQPQHF.

CDR3 nucleotides: TGTGCCAGCAGCCTCTCTGAGACCCAGTACTTC. This encodes CASSLSETQYF. This chain links TRBV14 with TRBJ2-5; no clear D. Between the trimmed V and J ends, which lost 4 bases and 5 bases, there was a span of 5 bases. Germline lookup yields CDR1 SGHDN and CDR2 FVKESK. This CDR3 has 11 residues.

The gene calls are TRBV18 and TRBJ2-1, with TRBD2 identical over 10 bases. V gave up 5 bases and J gave up 6 bases; unmatched junction bases: 10. The CDR3 spans 16 residues. CDR1 KGHSH and CDR2 LQKENI come from the germline V gene. The CDR3 loop reads CASSALAGGRSNEQFF. The CDR3 DNA is TGTGCCAGCTCAGCATTAGCGGGGGGCCGTTCCAATGAGCAGTTCTTC.

The chain employs TRBV27 and TRBJ1-2, with TRBD1 matching 9 bases. V lost 6 bases, J lost 3 bases, and 8 bases stayed unmatched. The CDR3 has 15 residues. Germline V gene sequence: CDR1 MNHEY, CDR2 SMNVEV (reference sequence). The CDR3 region has the DNA TGTGCCAGCAGCCTTAACAGGGGGCCGGACTATGGCTACACCTTC. Protein sequence: CASSLNRGPDYGYTF.

This rearrangement joins TRBV7-2 to TRBJ1-1, with a tentative D call TRBD1 (6 bases). Looked up from germline, CDR1 is SGHTA and CDR2 is FQGNSA. Trimming pared 1 base from V and 1 base from J, leaving 7 bases between. This CDR3 contains 14 residues. CDR3 sequence (DNA): TGTGCCAGCAGCTTAGTCAGGGGGAACACTGAAGCTTTCTTT. Translating it yields CASSLVRGNTEAFF.

The chain employs TRBV19 and TRBJ1-6; the match to TRBD1 covers 9 bases. V gave up 3 bases and J gave up 3 bases; unmatched junction bases: 3. Germline CDR1 is LNHDA and CDR2 is SQIVND (reference sequence). The length of the CDR3 is 16 residues. Here the CDR3 DNA reads TGTGCCAGTAGTATCACAGGGGGCGGCTATAATTCACCCCTCCACTTT. Translation gives CASSITGGGYNSPLHF.

The chain couples TRBV28 to TRBJ2-7; 7 bases line up with TRBD1. Trimming removed 2 bases from V and 0 bases from J; junction bases left unmatched: 13. Germline CDR1 and CDR2: MDHEN and SYDVKM. There are 18 residues in the CDR3. Here the CDR3 reads CASSLDLLQGISSYEQYF. The CDR3 coding sequence is TGTGCCAGCAGTTTAGATTTGCTACAGGGGATTAGCTCCTACGAGCAGTACTTC.

This clone was observed a handful of times. The CDR3 nucleotides are TGTGCCAGCAGCTTAGTTGACAACTACGAGCAGTACTTC. Translating it yields CASSLVDNYEQYF. The V gene is TRBV7-9, the J gene TRBJ2-7; D is undetermined. Germline V gene sequence: CDR1 SEHNR, CDR2 FQNEAQ (reference sequence). Between the trimmed V and J ends, which lost 1 base and 3 bases, there was a span of 7 bases. The CDR3 runs 13 residues.

V usage is TRBV5-1 and J usage is TRBJ2-5; TRBD2 matches at 11 bases. Germline-derived CDR1 and CDR2 are SGHRS and YFSETQ. The length of the CDR3 is 16 residues. After removal of 3 bases from V and 1 base from J, the junction contained 5 bases not matched to a gene. The CDR3 DNA follows: TGCGCCAGCAGCTGGAATAGCGGGGGGGTCCAAGAGACCCAGTACTTC. Amino acid sequence: CASSWNSGGVQETQYF.

The chain uses TRBV11-2 and TRBJ2-3; 9 bases match TRBD2. Germline values: CDR1 SGHAT, CDR2 FQNNGV. The CDR3 runs to 15 residues. V shed 4 bases and J 8 bases; nucleotides not matched to a gene: 10. CDR3 residues: CASSYPSGARGTQYF. CDR3 sequence (DNA): TGTGCCAGCAGCTACCCTAGCGGGGCCCGGGGTACGCAGTATTTT.